This T cell receptor (beta chain) stems from a study of persistence of HIV-infected CD4 T cells. Study-wide background: Isolated cells were CMV- and HIV-1 Gag-responding CD4+ T cells. Study outcomes and limitations: Degenerate expanded CDR3beta sequences were enriched among CMV- and Gag-responding cells.

Stimulation used around 10 ug/mL lysate from CMV-infected fibroblasts. CD40L/CD69 double-negative CD45RO-high memory CD4+ T cells were collected. For at least 4 years, plasma HIV-1 RNA was undetectable (<50 copies/mL). A roughly 20-hour stimulation of CD8-depleted PBMCs used anti-CD28/CD49d costimulation, CD40-blocking antibody and enfuvirtide. About this clone itself: What it recognizes is unknown.

The immunoSEQ assay was version 4, run in survey mode. The repertoire was sequenced with immunoSEQ multiplex PCR; TCRdb's copy has only in-frame clones and lacks some. The sample lists around 48,000 clones, 75% to 85% occurring once. CDR1 is SGHNT, CDR2 YENEEA, per germline. The CDR3 runs to 15 residues. V was trimmed by 3 bases and J by 2 bases, leaving 12 bases between them. The chain couples TRBV11-3 to TRBJ2-3; either TRBD1 or TRBD2 may supply D (5 bases each). The sample in question was CD4+ T cells sorted from PBMCs after roughly 19-hour stimulation, obtained from a patient who received antiretroviral therapy. This receptor was taken from an adult man with HIV who was CMV-seropositive. In DNA form, the CDR3 reads TGTGCCAGCAGCTTCACCGGGGCAATCACAGATACGCAGTATTTT. Its protein product is CASSFTGAITDTQYF.